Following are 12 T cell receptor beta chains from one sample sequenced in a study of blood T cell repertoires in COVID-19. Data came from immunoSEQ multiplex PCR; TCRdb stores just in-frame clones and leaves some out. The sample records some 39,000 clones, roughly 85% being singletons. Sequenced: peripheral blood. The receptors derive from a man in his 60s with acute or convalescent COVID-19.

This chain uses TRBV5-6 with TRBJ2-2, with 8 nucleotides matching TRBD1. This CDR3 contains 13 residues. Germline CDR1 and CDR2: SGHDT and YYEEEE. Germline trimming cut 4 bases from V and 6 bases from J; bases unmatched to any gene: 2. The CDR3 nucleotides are TGTGCCAGCAGCCCGGACAGGGCCGGGGAGCTGTTTTTT. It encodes CASSPDRAGELFF.

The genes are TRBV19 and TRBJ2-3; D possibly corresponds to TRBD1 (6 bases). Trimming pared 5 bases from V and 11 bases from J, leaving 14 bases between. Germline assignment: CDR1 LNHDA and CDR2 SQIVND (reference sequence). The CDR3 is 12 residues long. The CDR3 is CASSFPGQQQYF. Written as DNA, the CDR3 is TGTGCCAGTAGTTTCCCCGGACAGCAGCAGTATTTT.

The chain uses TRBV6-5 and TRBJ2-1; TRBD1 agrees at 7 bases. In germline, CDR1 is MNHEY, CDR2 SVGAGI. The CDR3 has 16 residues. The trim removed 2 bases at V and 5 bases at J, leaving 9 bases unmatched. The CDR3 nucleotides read TGTGCCAGCAGTTACCAACAGGGGACGAGGAACAATGAGCAGTTCTTC. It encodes CASSYQQGTRNNEQFF.

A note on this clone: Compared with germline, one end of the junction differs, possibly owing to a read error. The CDR3 nucleotides are TGTGCTAGCAGCGAGGGCCGCGGGGATACGCAGTATTTT. This translates into CASSEGRGDTQYF. The V and J genes are TRBV7-7 and TRBJ2-3; a possible D gene is TRBD2 (5 bases). The germline gives CDR1 SSHAT, CDR2 FNYEAQ (reference sequence). The CDR3 runs 13 residues. Full variable domain (outside the CDR3, taken from reference TRBV7-7 and TRBJ2-3): GAGVSQSPRYKVTKRGQDVTLRCDPISSHATLYWYQQALGQGPEFLTYFNYEAQPDKSGLPSDRFSAERPEGSISTLTIQRTEQRDSAMYRCASSEGRGDTQYFGPGTRLTVL.

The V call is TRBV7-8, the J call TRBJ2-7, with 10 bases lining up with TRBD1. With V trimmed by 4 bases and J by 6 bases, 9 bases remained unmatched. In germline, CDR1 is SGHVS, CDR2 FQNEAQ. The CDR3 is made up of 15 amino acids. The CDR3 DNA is TGTGCCAGCAGCTGGACCGGGACAGGGGTCGGCGAGCAGTACTTC. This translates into CASSWTGTGVGEQYF.

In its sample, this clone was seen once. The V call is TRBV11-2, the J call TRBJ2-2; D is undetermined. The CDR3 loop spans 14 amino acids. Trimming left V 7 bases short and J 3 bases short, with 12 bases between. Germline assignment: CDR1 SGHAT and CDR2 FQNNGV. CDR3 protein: CASTRLADTGELFF. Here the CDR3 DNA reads TGTGCCAGCACACGTTTAGCCGACACCGGGGAGCTGTTTTTT.

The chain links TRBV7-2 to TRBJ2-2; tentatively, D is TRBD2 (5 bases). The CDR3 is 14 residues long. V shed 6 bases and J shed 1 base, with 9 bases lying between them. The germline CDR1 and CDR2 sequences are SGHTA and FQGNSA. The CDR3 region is CASRPGVNTGELFF. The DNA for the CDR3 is TGTGCCAGCAGACCCGGGGTGAACACCGGGGAGCTGTTTTTT.

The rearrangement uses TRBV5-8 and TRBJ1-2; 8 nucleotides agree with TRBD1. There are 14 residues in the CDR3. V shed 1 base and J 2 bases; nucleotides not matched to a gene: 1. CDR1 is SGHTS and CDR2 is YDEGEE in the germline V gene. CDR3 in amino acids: CASSLTGGNYGYTF. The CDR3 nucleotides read TGTGCCAGCAGCTTGACAGGGGGAAACTATGGCTACACCTTC.

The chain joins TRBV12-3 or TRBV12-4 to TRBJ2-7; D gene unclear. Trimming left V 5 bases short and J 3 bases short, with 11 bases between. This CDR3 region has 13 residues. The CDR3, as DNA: TGTGCCAGCAGTACTCCGTCAAACTACGAGCAGTACTTC. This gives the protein CASSTPSNYEQYF.

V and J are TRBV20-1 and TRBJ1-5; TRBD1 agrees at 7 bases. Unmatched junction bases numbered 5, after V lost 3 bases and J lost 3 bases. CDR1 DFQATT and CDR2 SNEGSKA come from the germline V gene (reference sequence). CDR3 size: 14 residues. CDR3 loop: CSASSDRVNQPQHF. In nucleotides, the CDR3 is TGCAGTGCTAGTAGTGACAGGGTCAATCAGCCCCAGCATTTT.

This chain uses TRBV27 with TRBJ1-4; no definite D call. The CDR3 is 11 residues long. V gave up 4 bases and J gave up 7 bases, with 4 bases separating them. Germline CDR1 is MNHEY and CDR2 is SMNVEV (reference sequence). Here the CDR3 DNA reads TGTGCCAGCAGTTCCGGTGAAAAACTGTTTTTT. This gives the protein CASSSGEKLFF.

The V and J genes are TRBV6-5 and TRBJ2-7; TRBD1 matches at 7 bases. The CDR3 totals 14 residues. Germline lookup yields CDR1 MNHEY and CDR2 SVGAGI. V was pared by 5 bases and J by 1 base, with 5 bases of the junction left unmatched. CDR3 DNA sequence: TGTGCCAGCAGTCCCTGGGGACAGTCCTACGAGCAGTACTTC. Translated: CASSPWGQSYEQYF.